Presented here are 10 T cell receptor beta chains from one specimen sequenced in a study of T cell responses to AZD1222 COVID-19 vaccine. Assay: immunoSEQ multiplex PCR; the TCRdb copy retains only in-frame clones and omits some. The sample gives roughly 160,000 clones, around 92% of which show up once; around 4% is in the top ten. The sequenced sample was peripheral blood, obtained on day 0 of MenACWY control vaccination. These receptors all come from an adult in good health.

The V call is TRBV6-5, the J call TRBJ2-7, with 9 bases identical to TRBD1. After removal of 10 bases from V and 1 base from J, the junction contained 5 bases not matched to a gene. The CDR3 runs to 13 residues. The germline V gene has CDR1 MNHEY and CDR2 SVGAGI. The CDR3 sequence is CATVGTGSYEQYF. The DNA for the CDR3 is TGTGCCACCGTAGGGACAGGGTCCTACGAGCAGTACTTC.

CDR3 DNA sequence: TGTGCCAGCAGTGAGCGGGGGGGGAACACTGAAGCTTTCTTT. Protein sequence: CASSERGGNTEAFF. This rearrangement joins TRBV25-1 to TRBJ1-1; TRBD1 might be the D (5 bases). The CDR3 has 14 amino acids. Trimming cost V 3 bases and J 1 base, with 9 bases left between them. Germline-derived CDR1 and CDR2 are MGHDK and SYGVNS.

This clone has just one count. The chain links TRBV7-9 to TRBJ1-1; possibly TRBD1 for D (6 bases). V was pared by 0 bases and J by 4 bases, with 9 bases between. CDR3 size: 14 residues. Germline V gene sequence: CDR1 SEHNR, CDR2 FQNEAQ (reference sequence). The CDR3 protein is CASSLAGRGTEAFF. As DNA, the CDR3 is TGTGCCAGCAGCTTAGCGGGCAGGGGCACTGAAGCTTTCTTT. The variable domain in full, with the rest retrieved from reference TRBV7-9 and TRBJ1-1, is DTGVSQNPRHKITKRGQNVTFRCDPISEHNRLYWYRQTLGQGPEFLTYFQNEAQLEKSRLLSDRFSAERPKGSFSTLEIQRTEQGDSAMYLCASSLAGRGTEAFFGQGTRLTVV.

The chain uses TRBV24-1 and TRBJ2-5, with a tentative D call TRBD2 (6 bases). Trimming cost V 4 bases and J 4 bases, with 15 bases left between them. The length of the CDR3 is 15 residues. Germline values: CDR1 KGHDR, CDR2 SFDVKD. The CDR3 nucleotides are TGTGCCACCAGTGACCCGACTAGGGAACGAGAGACCCAGTACTTC. Encoded protein: CATSDPTRERETQYF.

The J gene is TRBJ2-5, the V gene TRBV5-4, with D possibly called TRBD1 or TRBD2 (5 bases each). Germline lookup yields CDR1 SGHNT and CDR2 YYREEE (reference sequence). This CDR3 is 14 amino acids long. The ends were cut back, 4 bases at V and 0 bases at J, with 10 bases in the middle. As DNA, the CDR3 is TGTGCCAGCAGCCTGGGACCCAACCAAGAGACCCAGTACTTC. It yields the protein CASSLGPNQETQYF.

This clone was detected once. This rearrangement joins TRBV7-3 to TRBJ2-5; D possibly matches TRBD1 or TRBD2 (6 bases each). Trimming shortened V by 5 bases and J by 0 bases, and 7 bases separated the two germline ends. The CDR3 sequence is 13 residues long. Germline CDR1 is SGHTA and CDR2 is FQGTGA. CDR3 region: CASSRGDQETQYF. CDR3 nucleotide sequence: TGTGCCAGCAGCAGGGGGGACCAAGAGACCCAGTACTTC.

This clone was detected once. The CDR3 spells CASGGEQPQHF. DNA of the CDR3: TGTGCCAGCGGGGGGGAACAGCCCCAGCATTTT. J is TRBJ1-5 and V is TRBV27; TRBD1 might be the D (5 bases). The CDR3 length is 11 residues. V gave up 8 bases and J gave up 7 bases, with 9 bases separating them. Germline V gives CDR1 MNHEY, CDR2 SMNVEV (reference sequence).

This sequence joins TRBV19 and TRBJ1-6, with D hard to call. Trimming took 5 bases from V and 8 from J, leaving 10 bases between them. Germline-derived CDR1 and CDR2 are LNHDA and SQIVND (reference sequence). CDR3 length: 13 residues. CDR3 in DNA: TGTGCCAGTAGTTCAGGACTGTATTCACCCCTCCACTTT. It codes for CASSSGLYSPLHF.

The gene calls are TRBV7-3 and TRBJ1-1, with a possible D match to TRBD1 (5 bases). This CDR3 contains 13 residues. Trimming removed 5 bases at V and 8 bases at J, with 15 bases between. CDR1 SGHTA and CDR2 FQGTGA come from the germline V gene. CDR3 DNA sequence: TGTGCCAGCAGCGATCGGGACCCAGGAGAAGCTTTCTTT. Encoded protein: CASSDRDPGEAFF.

The rearrangement joins TRBV2 to TRBJ1-1; 9 bases fit TRBD1. CDR3 length: 13 amino acids. The germline CDR1 and CDR2 sequences are SNHLY and FYNNEI. V dropped 6 bases and J dropped 11; count of bases not matched to a gene: 10. CDR3 sequence: CASSGQGNLLAFF. The CDR3 region has the DNA TGTGCCAGCAGCGGACAGGGGAACCTTTTGGCTTTCTTT.